A selection of T cell receptor beta chains follows, all from one sample in a study of cytomegalovirus exposure and HLA in healthy donors. Method: immunoSEQ multiplex PCR; TCRdb's copy keeps in-frame clones and lacks some. The repertoire holds 150,000 to 200,000 clones, with 75% as singletons. Sequenced: PBMCs. These receptors all stem from a male donor in good health and CMV-seronegative. Each CDR3 is given with its conserved first and last residue. The order of the fields is clone size, D gene, J gene, V gene, CDR3 DNA, CDR3 protein. D genes are given only for firm matches. The size of a clone is reported for some rows only, either as once, few or many, or as a class for expanded clones.

size: once; D: TRBD1; J: TRBJ2-5; V: TRBV5-4; DNA: TGTGCCAGCAGCAATCCGGGACAGGGGGAGACCCAGTACTTC; CDR3: CASSNPGQGETQYF
size: -; D: -; J: TRBJ2-5; V: TRBV4-2; DNA: TGTGCCAGCAGCCTCTCGGAGACCCAGTACTTC; CDR3: CASSLSETQYF
size: -; D: -; J: TRBJ2-7; V: TRBV19; DNA: TGTGCCAGTAGTCCCCAGGGGCCAGACACCAGTTTCTCCTACGAGCAGTACTTC; CDR3: CASSPQGPDTSFSYEQYF
size: few; D: -; J: TRBJ1-1; V: TRBV4-1; DNA: TGCGCCAGCAGACACCTTGGACAGAACACTGAAGCTTTCTTT; CDR3: CASRHLGQNTEAFF
size: -; D: TRBD1; J: TRBJ1-6; V: TRBV7-9; DNA: TGTGCCAGCAGCACCACCGGGACAGGGAGATCACCCCTCCACTTT; CDR3: CASSTTGTGRSPLHF
size: -; D: -; J: TRBJ1-3; V: TRBV6-1; DNA: TGTGCCAGCATTAGGACACCAGACTCTGGAAACACCATATATTTT; CDR3: CASIRTPDSGNTIYF
size: -; D: -; J: TRBJ1-4; V: TRBV2; DNA: TGTGCCAGCAGTCGGGAGAATAATGAAAAACTGTTTTTT; CDR3: CASSRENNEKLFF
size: -; D: -; J: TRBJ1-5; V: TRBV28; DNA: TGTGCCAGCAGATTGGCTTACAATCAGCCCCAGCATTTT; CDR3: CASRLAYNQPQHF
size: -; D: -; J: TRBJ2-6; V: TRBV2; DNA: TGTGCCAGCAGTGAGACGACAGGAGCTGGGGCCAACGTCCTGACTTTC; CDR3: CASSETTGAGANVLTF
size: few; D: -; J: TRBJ1-2; V: TRBV18; DNA: TGTGCCAGCAGGGGACCGGGGGTTTTAACCTTC; CDR3: CASRGPGVLTF
size: once; D: TRBD2; J: TRBJ2-7; V: TRBV9; DNA: TGTGCCAGCAGCGTAGCGGGACTAGCGGGCGAGCAGTACTTC; CDR3: CASSVAGLAGEQYF
size: -; D: TRBD2; J: TRBJ2-1; V: TRBV5-4; DNA: TGTGCCAGCAGCCCACTCTCCGGGACTAGCGGGAGGGGTGAGCAGTTCTTC; CDR3: CASSPLSGTSGRGEQFF
size: -; D: -; J: TRBJ2-1; V: TRBV11-3; DNA: TGTGCCAGCTCCGGGGATAGCTCCTACAATGAGCAGTTCTTC; CDR3: CASSGDSSYNEQFF
size: -; D: TRBD2; J: TRBJ2-2; V: TRBV7-3; DNA: TGTGCCAGCAGCTTAACCCCCTTCGAGCGGGAGAAAACCGGGGAGCTGTTTTTT; CDR3: CASSLTPFEREKTGELFF
size: -; D: TRBD1; J: TRBJ1-4; V: TRBV5-1; DNA: TGCGCCAGCAGCTTACGGGGACAGTCGGTTGCAACTAATGAAAAACTGTTTTTT; CDR3: CASSLRGQSVATNEKLFF
size: -; D: TRBD2; J: TRBJ2-5; V: TRBV5-1; DNA: TGCGCCAGCAGCGACCCCGGGGGAGGGAGGGAGGCCCAGTACTTC; CDR3: CASSDPGGGREAQYF
size: -; D: TRBD1; J: TRBJ1-5; V: TRBV19; DNA: TGTGCCAGTAGTATCCAAACGGGACAGGGTTTAGATCAGCCCCAGCATTTT; CDR3: CASSIQTGQGLDQPQHF
size: -; D: -; J: TRBJ1-2; V: TRBV7-2; DNA: TGTGCCAGCAGCTCCTACCGATGGGCTATAGCTAACTATGGCTACACCTTC; CDR3: CASSSYRWAIANYGYTF
size: once; D: TRBD2; J: TRBJ2-1; V: TRBV7-3; DNA: TGTGCCAGCAGACCGGAGGGTAGCGGGATAGGTGAGCAGTTCTTC; CDR3: CASRPEGSGIGEQFF
size: -; D: TRBD1; J: TRBJ1-1; V: TRBV4-1; DNA: TGCGCCAGCGGGGGACCTAACAGGGGTGGGCCTCGACTGAACACTGAAGCTTTCTTT; CDR3: CASGGPNRGGPRLNTEAFF
size: -; D: TRBD1; J: TRBJ1-2; V: TRBV18; DNA: TGTGCCAGCTCACCAAGTACTCCGGGACAGGGGAATGGCTACACCTTC; CDR3: CASSPSTPGQGNGYTF
size: -; D: TRBD2; J: TRBJ2-5; V: TRBV5-1; DNA: TGCGCCAGCAGTACTAGCGGGGCCCAAGAGACCCAGTACTTC; CDR3: CASSTSGAQETQYF
size: -; D: -; J: TRBJ2-1; V: TRBV25-1; DNA: TGTGCCAGCAGTTACCAGGGGTCGCGATCCTACAATGAGCAGTTCTTC; CDR3: CASSYQGSRSYNEQFF
size: -; D: TRBD1; J: TRBJ2-7; V: TRBV27; DNA: TGTGCCAGCAGTTTGCGGGGACAGGGCACCTACGAGCAGTACTTC; CDR3: CASSLRGQGTYEQYF
size: -; D: -; J: TRBJ2-7; V: TRBV27; DNA: TGTGCCAGCAGTTTATACCAGGACTCCTACGAGCAGTACTTC; CDR3: CASSLYQDSYEQYF
size: -; D: TRBD1; J: TRBJ1-1; V: TRBV28; DNA: TGTGCCAGCAAAAAGCTACAGGGGTTCACTGAAGCTTTCTTT; CDR3: CASKKLQGFTEAFF
size: -; D: TRBD1; J: TRBJ1-6; V: TRBV6-1; DNA: TGTGCCAGCTACGGGACAGTGGGTTCACCCCTCCACTTT; CDR3: CASYGTVGSPLHF
size: -; D: -; J: TRBJ1-5; V: TRBV27; DNA: TGTGCCAGCCCCGTCGCAGGGAATCAGCCCCAGCATTTT; CDR3: CASPVAGNQPQHF
size: -; D: -; J: TRBJ1-5; V: TRBV2; DNA: TGTGCCAGCAGTGTGAGGGAAAGTCAGCCCCAGCATTTT; CDR3: CASSVRESQPQHF
size: -; D: TRBD1; J: TRBJ2-5; V: TRBV7-8; DNA: TGTGCCAGCAGCTTTTTCGGACAGGGGAGTCAAGAGACCCAGTACTTC; CDR3: CASSFFGQGSQETQYF
size: few; D: TRBD2; J: TRBJ2-5; V: TRBV7-9; DNA: TGTGCCAGCAGCTTATTAGCGGGAGGGGTGAAGACCCAGTACTTC; CDR3: CASSLLAGGVKTQYF
size: -; D: -; J: TRBJ2-2; V: TRBV7-9; DNA: TGTGCCAGCAGCTTAAGAGCAGACTTCACCGGGGAGCTGTTTTTT; CDR3: CASSLRADFTGELFF
size: -; D: -; J: TRBJ1-1; V: TRBV18; DNA: TGTGCCAGCTCACCACCGGGAAGGGGGTGGGACACTGAAGCTTTCTTT; CDR3: CASSPPGRGWDTEAFF
size: -; D: -; J: TRBJ1-1; V: TRBV4-1; DNA: TGCGCCAGCAGCCAAGCTGCGGGGGCCACTGAAGCTTTCTTT; CDR3: CASSQAAGATEAFF
size: -; D: TRBD2; J: TRBJ2-7; V: TRBV11-1; DNA: TGTGCCAGCAGCTTAGCGTTTTGGCTAGCGGGATCCGAGGAGCAGTACTTC; CDR3: CASSLAFWLAGSEEQYF
size: -; D: TRBD2; J: TRBJ2-1; V: TRBV4-1; DNA: TGCGCCAGCAGCCATAGACAAGCGGGAACACCCGGTGAGCAGTTCTTC; CDR3: CASSHRQAGTPGEQFF
size: -; D: TRBD2; J: TRBJ2-3; V: TRBV6-6; DNA: TGTGCCAGCAGCCCCGTAGCGGGGACTACAGATACGCAGTATTTT; CDR3: CASSPVAGTTDTQYF
size: few; D: TRBD1; J: TRBJ1-5; V: TRBV18; DNA: TGTGCCAGCTCACCAGGAAAGGGACAGGGAAATCAGCCCCAGCATTTT; CDR3: CASSPGKGQGNQPQHF
size: -; D: -; J: TRBJ2-7; V: TRBV19; DNA: TGTGCCAGTAGTATAACGTTGGGAGATTACGAGCAGTACTTC; CDR3: CASSITLGDYEQYF
size: -; D: -; J: TRBJ2-1; V: TRBV21-1; DNA: TGTGCCAGCAGCACCAGACAGGGACCAAATGAGCAGTTCTTC; CDR3: CASSTRQGPNEQFF
size: -; D: TRBD2; J: TRBJ2-1; V: TRBV9; DNA: TGTGCCAGCAGCGTAGGCGGGAGCATTACGGTTGAGCAGTTCTTC; CDR3: CASSVGGSITVEQFF
size: few; D: -; J: TRBJ1-3; V: TRBV5-1; DNA: TGCGCCAGCAGCCCCAGGGTAAACTCTGGAAACACCATATATTTT; CDR3: CASSPRVNSGNTIYF
size: once; D: TRBD1; J: TRBJ2-7; V: TRBV27; DNA: TGTGCCAGCAGTCAGGGGGCCGGTTCCTACGAGCAGTACTTC; CDR3: CASSQGAGSYEQYF
size: -; D: -; J: TRBJ2-3; V: TRBV5-1; DNA: TGCGCCAGCAGCCTGGGTGGTGCAGGGTCGGTCGATACGCAGTATTTT; CDR3: CASSLGGAGSVDTQYF
size: -; D: -; J: TRBJ1-4; V: TRBV7-8; DNA: TGTGCCAGCAGCCCGGGCCCGTTCGGAGGCTTTAATGAAAAACTGTTTTTT; CDR3: CASSPGPFGGFNEKLFF
size: once; D: -; J: TRBJ2-3; V: TRBV4-3; DNA: TGCGCCAGCAGCCAAGATGCGGGTACTAGCACAGATACGCAGTATTTT; CDR3: CASSQDAGTSTDTQYF
size: few; D: -; J: TRBJ2-3; V: TRBV11-3; DNA: TGTGCCAGCAGCTTAGGTTACATCCGATTCCCAGATACGCAGTATTTT; CDR3: CASSLGYIRFPDTQYF